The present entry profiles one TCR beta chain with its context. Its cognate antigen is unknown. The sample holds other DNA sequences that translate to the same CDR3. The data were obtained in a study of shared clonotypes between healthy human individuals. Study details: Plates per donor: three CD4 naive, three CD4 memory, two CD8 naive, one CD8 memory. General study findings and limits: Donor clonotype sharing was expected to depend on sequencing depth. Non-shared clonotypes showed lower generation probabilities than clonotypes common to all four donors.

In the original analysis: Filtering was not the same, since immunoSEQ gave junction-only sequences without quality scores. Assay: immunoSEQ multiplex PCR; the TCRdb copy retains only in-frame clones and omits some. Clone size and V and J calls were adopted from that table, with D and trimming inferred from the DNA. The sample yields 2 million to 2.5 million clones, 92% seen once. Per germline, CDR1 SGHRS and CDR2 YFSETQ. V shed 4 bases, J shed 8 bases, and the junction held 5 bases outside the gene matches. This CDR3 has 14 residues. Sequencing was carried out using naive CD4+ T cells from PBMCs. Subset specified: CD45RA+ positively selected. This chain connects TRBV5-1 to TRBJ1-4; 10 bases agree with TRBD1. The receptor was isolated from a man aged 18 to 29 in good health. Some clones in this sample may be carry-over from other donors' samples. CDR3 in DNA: TGCGCCAGCAGCCTCGGGACAGGGGACGAAAAACTGTTTTTT. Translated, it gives CASSLGTGDEKLFF. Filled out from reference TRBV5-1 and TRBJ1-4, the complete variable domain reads KAGVTQTPRYLIKTRGQQVTLSCSPISGHRSVSWYQQTPGQGLQFLFEYFSETQRNKGNFPGRFSGRQFSNSRSEMNVSTLELGDSALYLCASSLGTGDEKLFFGSGTQLSVL.